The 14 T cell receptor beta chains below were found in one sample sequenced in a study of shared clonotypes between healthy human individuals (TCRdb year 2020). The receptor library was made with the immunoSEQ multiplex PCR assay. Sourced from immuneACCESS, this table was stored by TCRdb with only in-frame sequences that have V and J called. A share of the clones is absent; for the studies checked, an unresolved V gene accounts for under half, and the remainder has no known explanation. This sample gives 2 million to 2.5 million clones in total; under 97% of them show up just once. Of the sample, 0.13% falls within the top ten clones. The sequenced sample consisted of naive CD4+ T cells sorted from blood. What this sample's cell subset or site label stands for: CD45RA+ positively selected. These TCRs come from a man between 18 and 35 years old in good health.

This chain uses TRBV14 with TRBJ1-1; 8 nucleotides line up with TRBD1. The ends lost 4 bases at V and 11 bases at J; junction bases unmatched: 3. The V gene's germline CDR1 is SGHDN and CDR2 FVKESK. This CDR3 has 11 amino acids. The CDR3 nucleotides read TGTGCCAGCAGCCGACAGGGGATGGCTTTCTTT. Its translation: CASSRQGMAFF. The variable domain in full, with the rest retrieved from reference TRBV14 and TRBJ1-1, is EAGVTQFPSHSVIEKGQTVTLRCDPISGHDNLYWYRRVMGKEIKFLLHFVKESKQDESGMPNNRFLAERTGGTYSTLKVQPAELEDSGVYFCASSRQGMAFFGQGTRLTVV.

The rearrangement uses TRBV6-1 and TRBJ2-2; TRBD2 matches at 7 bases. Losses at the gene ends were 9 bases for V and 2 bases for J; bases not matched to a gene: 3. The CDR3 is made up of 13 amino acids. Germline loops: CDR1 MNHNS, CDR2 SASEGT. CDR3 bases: TGTGCCAGTGGGGGGGTCAACACCGGGGAGCTGTTTTTT. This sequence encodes CASGGVNTGELFF.

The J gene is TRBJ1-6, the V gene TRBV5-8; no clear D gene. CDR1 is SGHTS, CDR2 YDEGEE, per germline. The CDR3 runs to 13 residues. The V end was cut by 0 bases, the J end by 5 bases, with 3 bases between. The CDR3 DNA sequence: TGTGCCAGCAGCTTGGAGGATAATTCACCCCTCCACTTT. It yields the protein CASSLEDNSPLHF. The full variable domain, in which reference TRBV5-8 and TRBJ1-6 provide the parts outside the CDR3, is EAGVTQSPTHLIKTRGQQATLRCSPISGHTSVYWYQQALGLGLQFLLWYDEGEERNRGNFPPRFSGRQFPNYSSELNVNALELEDSALYLCASSLEDNSPLHFGNGTRLTVT.

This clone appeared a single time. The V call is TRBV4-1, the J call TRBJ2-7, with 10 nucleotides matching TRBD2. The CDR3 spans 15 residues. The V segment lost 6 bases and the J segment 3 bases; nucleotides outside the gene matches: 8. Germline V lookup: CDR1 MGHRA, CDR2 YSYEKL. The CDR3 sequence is CASRSLAGVVYEQYF. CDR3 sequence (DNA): TGCGCCAGCAGGTCTCTAGCGGGAGTTGTCTACGAGCAGTACTTC.

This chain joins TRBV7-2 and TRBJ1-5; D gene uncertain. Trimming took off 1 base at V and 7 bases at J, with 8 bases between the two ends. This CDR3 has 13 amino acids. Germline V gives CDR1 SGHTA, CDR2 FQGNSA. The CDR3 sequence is CASSLGPVQPQHF. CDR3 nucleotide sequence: TGTGCCAGCAGCTTAGGCCCGGTACAGCCCCAGCATTTT. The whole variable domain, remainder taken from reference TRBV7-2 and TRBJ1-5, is GAGVSQSPSNKVTEKGKDVELRCDPISGHTALYWYRQSLGQGLEFLIYFQGNSAPDKSGLPSDRFSAERTGGSVSTLTIQRTQQEDSAVYLCASSLGPVQPQHFGDGTRLSIL.

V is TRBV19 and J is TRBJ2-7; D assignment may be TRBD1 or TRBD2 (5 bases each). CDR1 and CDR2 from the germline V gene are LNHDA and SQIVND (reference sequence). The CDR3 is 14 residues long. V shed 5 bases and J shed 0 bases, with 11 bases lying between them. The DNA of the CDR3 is TGTGCCAGTAGTGTCCCAGGGAGCTCCTACGAGCAGTACTTC. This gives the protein CASSVPGSSYEQYF.

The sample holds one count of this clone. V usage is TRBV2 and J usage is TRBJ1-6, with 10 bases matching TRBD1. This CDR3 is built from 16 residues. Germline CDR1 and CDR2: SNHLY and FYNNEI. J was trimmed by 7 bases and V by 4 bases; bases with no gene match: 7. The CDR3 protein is CASSGLRQGANSPLHF. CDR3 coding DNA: TGTGCCAGCAGTGGCCTACGACAGGGGGCAAATTCACCCCTCCACTTT.

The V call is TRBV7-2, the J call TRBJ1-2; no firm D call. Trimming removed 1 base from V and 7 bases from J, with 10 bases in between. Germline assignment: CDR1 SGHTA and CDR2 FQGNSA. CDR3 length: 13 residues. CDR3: CASSLVLDIGYTF. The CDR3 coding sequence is TGTGCCAGCAGCTTAGTTCTTGACATTGGCTACACCTTC. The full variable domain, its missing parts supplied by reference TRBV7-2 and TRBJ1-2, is GAGVSQSPSNKVTEKGKDVELRCDPISGHTALYWYRQSLGQGLEFLIYFQGNSAPDKSGLPSDRFSAERTGGSVSTLTIQRTQQEDSAVYLCASSLVLDIGYTFGSGTRLTVV.

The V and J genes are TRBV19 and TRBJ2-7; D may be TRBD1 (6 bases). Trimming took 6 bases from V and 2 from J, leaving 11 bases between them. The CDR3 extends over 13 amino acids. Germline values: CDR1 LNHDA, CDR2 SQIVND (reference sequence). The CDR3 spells CASSRDITYEQYF. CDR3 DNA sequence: TGTGCCAGTAGCAGGGACATCACCTACGAGCAGTACTTC.

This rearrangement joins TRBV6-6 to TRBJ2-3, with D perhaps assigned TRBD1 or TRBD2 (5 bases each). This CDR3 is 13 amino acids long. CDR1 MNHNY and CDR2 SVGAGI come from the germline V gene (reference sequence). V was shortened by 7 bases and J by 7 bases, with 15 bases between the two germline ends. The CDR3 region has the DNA TGTGCCAGCACCGGGACCACACCATATACGCAGTATTTT. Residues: CASTGTTPYTQYF.

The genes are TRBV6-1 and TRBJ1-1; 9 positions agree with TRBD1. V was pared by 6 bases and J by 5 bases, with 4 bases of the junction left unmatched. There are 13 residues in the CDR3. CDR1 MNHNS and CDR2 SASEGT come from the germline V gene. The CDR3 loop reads CASRGTGRTEAFF. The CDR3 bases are TGTGCCAGCAGGGGGACAGGGCGGACTGAAGCTTTCTTT.

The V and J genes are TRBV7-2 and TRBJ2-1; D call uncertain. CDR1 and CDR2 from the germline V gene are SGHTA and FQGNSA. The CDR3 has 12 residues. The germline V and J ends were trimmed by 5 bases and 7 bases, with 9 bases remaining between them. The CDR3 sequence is CASSQPFNEQFF. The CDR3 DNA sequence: TGTGCCAGCAGCCAACCTTTTAATGAGCAGTTCTTC.

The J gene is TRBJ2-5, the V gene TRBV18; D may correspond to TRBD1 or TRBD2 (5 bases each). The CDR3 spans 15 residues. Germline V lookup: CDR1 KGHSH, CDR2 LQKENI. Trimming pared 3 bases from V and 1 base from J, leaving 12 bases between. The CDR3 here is CASSPQTGPQETQYF. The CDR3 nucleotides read TGTGCCAGCTCACCCCAGACGGGGCCCCAAGAGACCCAGTACTTC.

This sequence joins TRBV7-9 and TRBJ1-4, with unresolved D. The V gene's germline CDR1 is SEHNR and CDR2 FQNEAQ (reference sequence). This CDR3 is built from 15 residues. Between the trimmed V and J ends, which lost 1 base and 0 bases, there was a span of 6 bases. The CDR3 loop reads CASSLEYATNEKLFF. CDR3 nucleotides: TGTGCCAGCAGCTTAGAATATGCAACTAATGAAAAACTGTTTTTT.